The source of this T cell receptor (beta chain) is a study of beta chain features in type 1 diabetes (dated by TCRdb to 2016 to 2018). In the study overall: Mean age, gender distribution, total cell number and subset yield did not differ between patients and healthy donors. The study compared TCRB repertoires of sorted circulating CD4+ T cell subsets between recently diagnosed type 1 diabetes patients and matched healthy donors. A total of 85 million to 110 million sorted cells were examined across all samples, and RNA yield correlated strongly with the number of cells per subset. Naive and central memory subsets were obtained from all 30 or so donors, but regulatory and stem cell-like memory subsets were isolated from only 8 patients and roughly 8 healthy donors.

Remarks on this clone: No antigen is known for it. There are no base qualities to consult, and no much larger clone falls within one base.

From each donor, a single peripheral blood sample of about 116 mL on average was drawn into heparinised tubes. A BD FACSAria II and a panel including CD45RO, CCR7, CD25, CD127, CD95 and CD27 were used to sort naive, central memory, regulatory and stem cell-like memory CD4+ T cells. All sorted populations exceeded 98% purity. Right away, PBMCs were isolated by Lymphoprep density gradient centrifugation and were stained directly, with no culture step. So that batch effects would be minimized, each experiment stained and sorted samples in pairs, pairing one healthy donor with one patient. Results the study describes overall, beyond this receptor: PCR may preferentially amplify shorter templates, but because patient and control samples were amplified and corrected together, any resulting skew would affect both groups equally. Type 1 diabetes patients showed a moderate but significant shortening of TCRB CDR3 length in all four CD4+ subsets. Patients with type 1 diabetes made fewer insertions and deleted more nucleotides at VDJ recombination sites, implying thymic rearrangement abnormalities. The naive, central memory and regulatory TCRB repertoires appeared to resemble one another more closely among patients than among healthy donors. Sequencing cDNA rather than genomic DNA could over-represent highly expressing activated cells, although activation and CD3 levels did not differ between groups. HLA sub-analyses involved small numbers of individuals, so any influence of HLA type on TCRB rearrangement remained unresolved.

The entire isolated RNA was reverse transcribed using the High Capacity cDNA Reverse Transcription Kit, and thus expressed TCRB transcripts were sequenced. Deep immunoSEQ sequencing was applied to naive, central memory and regulatory T cell samples, giving an average of roughly 3.5 million total reads per sample. Sorted cells were lysed in RLT buffer and RNA was extracted with DNase-treated RNeasy Micro or Mini kits, depending on cell number. To prevent cross-contamination, each cell subset was processed individually, whereas patient and healthy donor samples were processed jointly. TCRB sequences were amplified from cDNA with the immunoSEQ multiplex PCR, producing 87-bp fragments spanning the CDR3 region. Amplicons were sequenced on the Illumina HiSeq platform. On the authors' methods: PCR bias was computationally corrected using synthetic template baselines, reads within Hamming distance 2 were collapsed, and singletons that could not be merged were discarded. Reads were aligned to IMGT to assign V, D and J genes, CDR3 length, and insertions or deletions at six rearrangement sites. Within each subset, clonotype counts were normalized to the number of sorted cells before true diversity and Gini coefficients were calculated with the tcR R package. Repertoire sharing was quantified using the overlap coefficient calculated on TCRB nucleotide sequences. As a proxy for the pre-selection repertoire, out-of-frame TCRB sequences from naive cells were analyzed. This immuneACCESS table, as held by TCRdb, lists in-frame sequences with V and J called but not all clones. Of the missing ones, under half trace to an unresolved V gene in checked studies; the others have no known cause. V and J calls and clone size come straight from that table; D and trimming were deduced from the DNA. This sample holds 600,000 or so clones; around 15% were observed only once. 0.035% to 0.04% of the sample is taken by the ten largest.

There are 14 amino acids in the CDR3, from cysteine to phenylalanine inclusive. The sequence is cut down to CDR3 DNA, 42 bases in frame from base 1. The germline V gene (reference sequence) gives CDR1 as LNHDA and CDR2 as SQIVND. V ends up 9 bases short and J 4 bases short, with an unmatched junction base count of 6. This TCR was recovered from a young man with type 1 diabetes. This receptor chain uses TRBV19 and TRBJ2-7; TRBD2 agrees with 13 junctional bases. The material sequenced was naive CD4+ T cells from blood. The sample's cell subset or site label, decoded: true naive CD4+ T cells. The DNA is as follows: TGTGCCAGCCGGGGACTAGCGGGATCGTACGAGCAGTACTTC. Protein translation: CASRGLAGSYEQYF.